Given below is one T cell receptor beta chain in context. This entry belongs to a study of blood T cell repertoires in COVID-19. As processed by the authors: The assay estimated nucleated cells by amplifying reference gene primers. Profiling relied on immunoSEQ multiplex PCR, and the TCRdb table lists in-frame clones only, not all of them. For V, J and clone size, that table is used; D and trimming come from the DNA. The table shows a few thousand clones, with 85% to 90% occurring only once. V was clipped by 6 bases and J by 0 bases, with 8 bases between them. The CDR3 runs to 13 residues. Germline V gene data show CDR1 as SNHLY and CDR2 as FYNNEI.

This clonotype was obtained from a man aged 55-75 years with acute or convalescent COVID-19. V usage is TRBV2 and J usage is TRBJ1-1; the D is unclear. Material: peripheral blood. In nucleotides, the CDR3 is TGTGCCAGCAGAGAGATCATGAACACTGAAGCTTTCTTT. Translating gives CASREIMNTEAFF.